This T cell receptor (beta chain) emerged from a study of PD-1 blockade in classical Hodgkin lymphoma. Study observations and caveats: There remain no defined causes for the repertoire differences, which possibly reflect disease activity or prior therapy.

With 0 bases removed from V and 6 bases from J, the gap between germline ends came to 18 bases. CDR3 length: 15 residues. The germline V gene encodes CDR1 GTSNPN and CDR2 SVGIG (reference sequence). The time point here: cycle 4 day 1 (C4D1), after 6 weeks of nivolumab. After autologous stem cell transplantation all patients relapsed, and prior brentuximab vedotin exposure differed between cohorts. Sequenced by immunoSEQ multiplex PCR; TCRdb stores in-frame clones only, minus some. The repertoire holds 28,000 or so clones, about 72% seen once, with roughly 3.5% in the top ten. With respect to this clone: What it binds is unknown.

Sequenced material: peripheral blood mononuclear cells (PBMCs), taken before the fourth cycle of nivolumab. The chain is built from TRBV30 and TRBJ2-7, with a weak D call TRBD1 (5 bases). The receptor was isolated from a human donor with classical Hodgkin lymphoma. The CDR3 reads CAWSVPGPRRGEQYF. In DNA form, the CDR3 reads TGTGCCTGGAGTGTACCAGGGCCCCGAAGGGGCGAGCAGTACTTC.